This TCR beta chain derives from a study of blood T cell repertoires in COVID-19 (dated by TCRdb to the early 2020s). Regarding the complete study: Collaborator samples came from the United States, Italy and Spain and covered acute and convalescent phases of COVID-19. Subjects who had been exposed to COVID-19, were actively infected with it, or had recovered from it provided the deeply sampled blood TCRbeta repertoires that made up the dataset. The prospective study material was composed of cDNA or gDNA derived from T cells, B-cell-depleted T cells, or PBMCs. The samples were drawn from the first 160 participants of the ongoing ImmuneRACE study and from 950 to 1,500 subjects provided by 6 global collaborators. The repertoires were released in a freely available public database intended as a resource for research on the immune response to SARS-CoV-2. HLA class I and class II types, where available, came from metadata supplied by the sample provider rather than from assay-based typing. Sample metadata almost always included a de-identified subject ID, COVID-19 status, age in years and sex.

Collaborating institutions collected whole blood in K2EDTA tubes following their own protocols. For TCRbeta analysis, collaborators shipped samples in one of three forms: frozen whole blood, isolated PBMCs, or DNA extracted from either of those sample types. V and J are truncated by 5 bases and 2 bases respectively, leaving an intervening sequence of 14 bases. The CDR3 runs 15 residues from the cysteine to the phenylalanine. This entry keeps only the CDR3 DNA: 45 bases, framed from base 1. The germline V gene (reference sequence) gives CDR1 as SEHNR and CDR2 as FQNEAQ. Broad study findings and their caveats: Clinical and demographic metadata were provided uncurated, with the amount varying by source and participant.

TCRbeta CDR3 regions were amplified from genomic DNA using the immunoSEQ Assay, a bias-controlled multiplex PCR. The source study handled its data this way. The number of nucleated cells in each sample was estimated by amplification of reference gene primers within the assay. To quantify the absolute abundance of each unique TCRbeta CDR3 rearrangement, sequence reads were collapsed and filtered. For each sample, productive Simpson clonality was calculated by taking the square root of Simpson's diversity index across productive rearrangements. TCRdb took this table from immuneACCESS and kept in-frame rearrangements with V and J called. Such tables lack part of the clones; where checked against another copy, unresolved V genes explain under half of the gap, and the rest is unexplained. V, J and clone size are those of that table, while D and trimming were read from the DNA. Counted in this sample were about 200,000 clones; roughly 85% of them appeared once. The top ten hold 4.5% to 5% of the sample.

This clone was observed at least ten times. Which antigen it targets is not known. The sample holds no much larger clone one base away, and base qualities are not on file. The TCR originated in an elderly woman with acute or convalescent COVID-19. The sequenced material came from peripheral blood. The chain is encoded by TRBV7-9 joined to TRBJ2-3; TRBD1 is a possible D gene, resting on 6 matching bases. The nucleotide sequence reads TGTGCCAGCAGCCCATTGGGACAAACCACAGATACGCAGTATTTT. Its translation is CASSPLGQTTDTQYF.